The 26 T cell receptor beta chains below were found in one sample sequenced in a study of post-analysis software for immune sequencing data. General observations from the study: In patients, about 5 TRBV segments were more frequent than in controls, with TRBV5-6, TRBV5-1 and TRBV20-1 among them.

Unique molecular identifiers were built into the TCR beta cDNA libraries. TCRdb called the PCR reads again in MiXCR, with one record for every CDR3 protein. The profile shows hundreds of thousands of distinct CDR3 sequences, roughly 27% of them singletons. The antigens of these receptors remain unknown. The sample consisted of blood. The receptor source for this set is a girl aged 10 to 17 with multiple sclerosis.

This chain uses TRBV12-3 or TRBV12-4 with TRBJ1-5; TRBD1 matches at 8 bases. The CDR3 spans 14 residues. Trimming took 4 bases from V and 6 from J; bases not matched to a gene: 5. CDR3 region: CASSSGQGFQPQHF. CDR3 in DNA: TGTGCCAGCAGTTCTGGACAGGGTTTTCAGCCCCAGCATTTT.

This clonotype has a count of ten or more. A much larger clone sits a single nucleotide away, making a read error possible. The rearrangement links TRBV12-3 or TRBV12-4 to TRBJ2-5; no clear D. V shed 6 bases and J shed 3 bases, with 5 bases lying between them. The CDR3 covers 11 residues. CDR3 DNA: TGTGCCAGCAGCTTCGAAGAGACCCAGTACTTC. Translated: CASSFEETQYF.

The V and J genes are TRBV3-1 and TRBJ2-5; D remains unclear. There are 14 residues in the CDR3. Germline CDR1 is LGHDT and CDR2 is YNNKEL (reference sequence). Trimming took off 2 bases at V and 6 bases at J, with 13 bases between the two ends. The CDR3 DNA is TGTGCCAGCAGCCAAAGGTCCAGCACAAAGACCCAGTACTTC. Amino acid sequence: CASSQRSSTKTQYF.

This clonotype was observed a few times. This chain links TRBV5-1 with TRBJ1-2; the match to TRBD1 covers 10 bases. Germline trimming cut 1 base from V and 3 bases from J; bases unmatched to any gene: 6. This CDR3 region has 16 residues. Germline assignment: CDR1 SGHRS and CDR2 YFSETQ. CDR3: CASSLPTGTGDYGYTF. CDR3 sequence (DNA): TGCGCCAGCAGCTTGCCGACCGGGACAGGGGACTATGGCTACACCTTC.

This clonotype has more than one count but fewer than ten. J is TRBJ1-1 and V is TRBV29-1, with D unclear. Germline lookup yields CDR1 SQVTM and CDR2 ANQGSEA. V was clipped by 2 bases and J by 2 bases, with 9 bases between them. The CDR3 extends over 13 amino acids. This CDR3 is CSVEYGPNTEAFF. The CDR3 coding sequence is TGCAGCGTTGAATACGGACCAAACACTGAAGCTTTCTTT.

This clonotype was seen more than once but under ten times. The CDR3 sequence: CSARGTVPWTDTQYF. For the CDR3, the DNA is TGCAGTGCTAGAGGGACTGTTCCTTGGACAGATACGCAGTATTTT. V gene TRBV20-1 combines with J gene TRBJ2-3, with D maybe TRBD2 (5 bases). Trimming left V 1 base short and J 3 bases short, with 14 bases between. The CDR3 has 15 residues. The germline CDR1 and CDR2 sequences are DFQATT and SNEGSKA (reference sequence).

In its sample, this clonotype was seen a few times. CDR3 bases: TGTGCCAGCAGACCTCGACAGGGGGGCAATCAGCCCCAGCATTTT. It specifies CASRPRQGGNQPQHF. The rearrangement joins TRBV6-5 to TRBJ1-5, with TRBD1 matching 9 bases. This CDR3 has 15 residues. V lost 6 bases to trimming and J lost 2 bases; unmatched junction nucleotides: 5. The germline CDR1 and CDR2 sequences are MNHEY and SVGAGI.

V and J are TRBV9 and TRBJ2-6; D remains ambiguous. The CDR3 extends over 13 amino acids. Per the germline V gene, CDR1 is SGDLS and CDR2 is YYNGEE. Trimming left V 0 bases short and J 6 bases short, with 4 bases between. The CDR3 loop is CASSVVSANVLTF. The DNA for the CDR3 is TGTGCCAGCAGCGTAGTTTCGGCCAACGTCCTGACTTTC.

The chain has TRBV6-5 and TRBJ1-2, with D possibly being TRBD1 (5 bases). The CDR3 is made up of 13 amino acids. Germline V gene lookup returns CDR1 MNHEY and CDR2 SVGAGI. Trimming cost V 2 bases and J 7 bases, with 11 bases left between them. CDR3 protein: CASSYPGRGGYTF. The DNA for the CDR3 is TGTGCCAGCAGTTACCCAGGGAGGGGTGGCTACACCTTC.

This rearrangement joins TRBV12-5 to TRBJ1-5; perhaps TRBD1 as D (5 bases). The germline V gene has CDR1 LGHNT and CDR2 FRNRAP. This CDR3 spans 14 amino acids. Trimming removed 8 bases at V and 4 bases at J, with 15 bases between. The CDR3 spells CASRGPGGNQPQHF. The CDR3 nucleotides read TGTGCTAGTCGGGGCCCCGGTGGGAATCAGCCCCAGCATTTT.

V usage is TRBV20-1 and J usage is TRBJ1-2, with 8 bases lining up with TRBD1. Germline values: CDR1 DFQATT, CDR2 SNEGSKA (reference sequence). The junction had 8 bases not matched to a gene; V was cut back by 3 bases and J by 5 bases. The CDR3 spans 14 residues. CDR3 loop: CSARAAGGEYGYTF. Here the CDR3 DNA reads TGCAGTGCTAGGGCGGCAGGGGGCGAATATGGCTACACCTTC.

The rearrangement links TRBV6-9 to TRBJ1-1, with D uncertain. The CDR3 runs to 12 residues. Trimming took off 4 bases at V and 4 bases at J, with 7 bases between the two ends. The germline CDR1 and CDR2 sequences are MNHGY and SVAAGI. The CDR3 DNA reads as TGTGCCAGCAGTTTCGAATGCACTGAAGCTTTCTTT. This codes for CASSFECTEAFF.

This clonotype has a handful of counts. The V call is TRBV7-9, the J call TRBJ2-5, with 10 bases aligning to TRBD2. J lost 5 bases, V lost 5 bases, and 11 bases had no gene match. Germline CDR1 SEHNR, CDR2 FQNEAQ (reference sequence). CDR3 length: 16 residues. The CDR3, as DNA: TGTGCCAGCAGCCATCGCAGCGGGGGGGCCGGTGAGACCCAGTACTTC. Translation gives CASSHRSGGAGETQYF.

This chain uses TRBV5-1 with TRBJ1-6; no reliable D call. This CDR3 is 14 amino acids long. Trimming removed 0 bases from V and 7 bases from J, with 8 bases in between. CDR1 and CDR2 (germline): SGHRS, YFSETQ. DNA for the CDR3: TGCGCCAGCAGCTTGGACGGACGGAATTCACCCCTCCACTTT. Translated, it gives CASSLDGRNSPLHF.

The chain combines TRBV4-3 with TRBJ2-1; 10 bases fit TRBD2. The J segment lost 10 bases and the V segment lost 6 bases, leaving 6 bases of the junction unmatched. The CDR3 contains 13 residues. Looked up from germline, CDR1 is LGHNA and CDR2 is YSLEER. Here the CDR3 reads CASRDLSGREQFF. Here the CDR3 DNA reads TGCGCCAGCAGGGACCTTAGCGGGAGGGAGCAGTTCTTC.

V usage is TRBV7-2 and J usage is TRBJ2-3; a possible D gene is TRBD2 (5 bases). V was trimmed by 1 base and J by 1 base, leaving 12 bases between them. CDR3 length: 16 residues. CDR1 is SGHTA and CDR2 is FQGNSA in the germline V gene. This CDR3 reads CASSLGIAPRTDTQYF. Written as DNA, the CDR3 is TGTGCCAGCAGCTTAGGGATAGCGCCCCGCACAGATACGCAGTATTTT.

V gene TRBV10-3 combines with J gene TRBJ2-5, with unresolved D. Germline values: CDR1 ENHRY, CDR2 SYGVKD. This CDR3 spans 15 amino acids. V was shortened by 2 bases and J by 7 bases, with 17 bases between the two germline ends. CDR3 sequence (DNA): TGTGCCATCAGTGAGGCTGGGGTTAGTCGTGCGACCCAGTACTTC. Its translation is CAISEAGVSRATQYF.

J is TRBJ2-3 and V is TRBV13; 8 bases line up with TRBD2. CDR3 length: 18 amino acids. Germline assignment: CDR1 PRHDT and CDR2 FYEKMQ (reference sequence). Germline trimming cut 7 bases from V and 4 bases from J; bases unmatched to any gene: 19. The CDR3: CASIPRGAREGGPDTQYF. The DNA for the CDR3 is TGTGCCAGCATCCCCCGAGGGGCTCGGGAGGGAGGGCCAGATACGCAGTATTTT.

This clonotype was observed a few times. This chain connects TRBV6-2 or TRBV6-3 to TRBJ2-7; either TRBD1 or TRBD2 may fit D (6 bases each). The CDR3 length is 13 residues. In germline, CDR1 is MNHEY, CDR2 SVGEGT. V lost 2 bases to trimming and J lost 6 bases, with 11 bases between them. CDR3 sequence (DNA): TGTGCCAGCAGTTACCATGGAGGGGGCGAGCAGTACTTC. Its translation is CASSYHGGGEQYF.

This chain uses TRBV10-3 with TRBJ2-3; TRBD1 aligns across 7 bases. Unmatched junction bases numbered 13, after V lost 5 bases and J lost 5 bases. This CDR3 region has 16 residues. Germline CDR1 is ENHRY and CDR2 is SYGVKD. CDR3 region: CAISRSMGQSKDTQYF. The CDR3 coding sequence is TGTGCCATCAGTCGGTCCATGGGACAGAGTAAAGATACGCAGTATTTT.

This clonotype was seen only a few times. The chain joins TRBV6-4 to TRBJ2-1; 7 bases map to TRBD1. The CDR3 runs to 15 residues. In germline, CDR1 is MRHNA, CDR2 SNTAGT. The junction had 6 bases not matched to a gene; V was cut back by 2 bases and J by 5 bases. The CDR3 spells CASSDRDSLDNEQFF. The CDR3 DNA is TGTGCCAGCAGTGACAGGGACAGCCTTGACAATGAGCAGTTCTTC.

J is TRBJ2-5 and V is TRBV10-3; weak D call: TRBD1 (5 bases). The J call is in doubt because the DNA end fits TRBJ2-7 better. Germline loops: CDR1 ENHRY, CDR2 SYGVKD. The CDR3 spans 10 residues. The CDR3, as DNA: TGTGCCAGCGACAGCTACGAGCAGTACTTC. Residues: CASDSYEQYF.

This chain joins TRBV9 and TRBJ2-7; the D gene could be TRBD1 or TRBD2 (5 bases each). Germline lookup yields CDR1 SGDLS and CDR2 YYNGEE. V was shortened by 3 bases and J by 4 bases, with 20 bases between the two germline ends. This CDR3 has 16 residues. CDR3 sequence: CASSDRPGPHEYEQYF. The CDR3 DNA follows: TGTGCCAGCAGCGACCGACCGGGACCACACGAATACGAGCAGTACTTC.

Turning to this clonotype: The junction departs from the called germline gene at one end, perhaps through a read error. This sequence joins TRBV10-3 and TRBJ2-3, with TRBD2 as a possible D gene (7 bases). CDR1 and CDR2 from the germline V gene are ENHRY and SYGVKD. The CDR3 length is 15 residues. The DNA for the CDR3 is TGTGTCATCAGCTTGGGGGGAGGGGGTGCAGATACGCAGTATTTT. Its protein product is CVISLGGGGADTQYF.

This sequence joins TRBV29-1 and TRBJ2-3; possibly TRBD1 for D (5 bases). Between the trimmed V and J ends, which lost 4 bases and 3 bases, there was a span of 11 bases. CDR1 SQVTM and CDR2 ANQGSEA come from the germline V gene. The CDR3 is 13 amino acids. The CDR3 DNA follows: TGCAGCGTTGCGTCAGGACATACAGATACGCAGTATTTT. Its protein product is CSVASGHTDTQYF.

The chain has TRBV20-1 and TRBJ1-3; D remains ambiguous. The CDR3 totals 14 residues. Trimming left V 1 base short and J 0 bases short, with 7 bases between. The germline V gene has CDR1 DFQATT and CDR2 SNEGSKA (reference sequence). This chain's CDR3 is CSARGTGSGNTIYF. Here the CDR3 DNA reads TGCAGTGCTAGAGGGACCGGCTCTGGAAACACCATATATTTT.